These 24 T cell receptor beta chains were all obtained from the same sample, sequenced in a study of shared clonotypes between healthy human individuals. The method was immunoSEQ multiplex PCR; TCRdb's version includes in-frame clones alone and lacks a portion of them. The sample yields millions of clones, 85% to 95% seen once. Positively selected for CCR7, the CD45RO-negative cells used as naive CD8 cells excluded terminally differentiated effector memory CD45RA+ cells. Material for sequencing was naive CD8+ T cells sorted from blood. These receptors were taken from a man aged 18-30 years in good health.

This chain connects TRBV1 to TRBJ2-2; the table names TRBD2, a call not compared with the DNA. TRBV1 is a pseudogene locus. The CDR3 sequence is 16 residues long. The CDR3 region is CTSSQIGVSNTGELFF. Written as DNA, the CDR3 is TGCACCAGCAGCCAGATCGGAGTATCGAACACCGGGGAGCTGTTTTTT.

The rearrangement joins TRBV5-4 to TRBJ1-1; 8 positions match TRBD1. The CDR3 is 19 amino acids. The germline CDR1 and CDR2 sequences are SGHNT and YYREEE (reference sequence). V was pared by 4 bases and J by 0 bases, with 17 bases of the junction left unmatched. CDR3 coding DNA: TGTGCCAGCAGCCCGTTTGGCACAGGGGGAAAAATAATGAACACTGAAGCTTTCTTT. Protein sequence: CASSPFGTGGKIMNTEAFF.

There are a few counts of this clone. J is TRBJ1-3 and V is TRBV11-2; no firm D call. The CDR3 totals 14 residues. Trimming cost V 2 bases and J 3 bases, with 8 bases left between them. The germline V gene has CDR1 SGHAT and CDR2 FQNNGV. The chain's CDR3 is CASSLLGFGNTIYF. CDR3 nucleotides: TGTGCCAGCAGCTTATTAGGGTTTGGAAACACCATATATTTT.

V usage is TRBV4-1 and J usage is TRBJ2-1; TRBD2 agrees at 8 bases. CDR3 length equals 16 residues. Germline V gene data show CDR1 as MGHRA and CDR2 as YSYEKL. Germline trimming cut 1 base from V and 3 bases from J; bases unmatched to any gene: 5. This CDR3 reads CASSQAQAGDYNEQFF. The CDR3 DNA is TGCGCCAGCAGCCAAGCACAAGCGGGAGACTACAATGAGCAGTTCTTC.

The CDR3 DNA is TGTGCCAGCAGCTCCCCCTCACAGGCGGCAACTAATGAAAAACTGTTTTTT. It encodes CASSSPSQAATNEKLFF. This rearrangement joins TRBV7-9 to TRBJ1-4, with D perhaps matching TRBD1 (5 bases). The V gene lost 4 bases and the J gene lost 0 bases, with 15 bases spanning the gap. This CDR3 spans 17 amino acids. Germline V CDR1 and CDR2: SEHNR, FQNEAQ (reference sequence).

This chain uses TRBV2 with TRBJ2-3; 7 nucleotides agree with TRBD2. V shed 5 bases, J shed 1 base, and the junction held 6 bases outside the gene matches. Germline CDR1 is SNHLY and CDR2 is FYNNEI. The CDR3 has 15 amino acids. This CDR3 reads CASSRASGRTDTQYF. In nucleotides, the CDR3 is TGTGCCAGCAGTAGGGCTAGCGGACGCACAGATACGCAGTATTTT.

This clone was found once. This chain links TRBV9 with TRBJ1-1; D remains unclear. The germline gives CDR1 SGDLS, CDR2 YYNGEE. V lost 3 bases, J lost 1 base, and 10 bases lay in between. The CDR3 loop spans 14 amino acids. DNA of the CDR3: TGTGCCAGCAGCGCAGAGGGTTGGAACACTGAAGCTTTCTTT. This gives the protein CASSAEGWNTEAFF.

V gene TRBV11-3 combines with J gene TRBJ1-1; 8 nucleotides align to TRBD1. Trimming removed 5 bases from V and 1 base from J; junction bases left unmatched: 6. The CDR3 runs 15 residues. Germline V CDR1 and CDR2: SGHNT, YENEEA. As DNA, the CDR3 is TGTGCCAGCAGCGCCAACGGACAGGGGAACACTGAAGCTTTCTTT. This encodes CASSANGQGNTEAFF.

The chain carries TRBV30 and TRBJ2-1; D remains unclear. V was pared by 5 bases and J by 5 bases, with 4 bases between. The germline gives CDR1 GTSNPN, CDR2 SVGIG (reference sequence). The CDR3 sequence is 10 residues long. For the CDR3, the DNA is TGTGCCTGGCAAGACAATGAGCAGTTCTTC. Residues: CAWQDNEQFF.

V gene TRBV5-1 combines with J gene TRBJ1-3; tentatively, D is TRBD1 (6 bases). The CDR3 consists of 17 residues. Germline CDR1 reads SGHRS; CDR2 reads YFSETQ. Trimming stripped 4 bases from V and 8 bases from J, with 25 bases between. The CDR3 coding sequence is TGCGCCAGCAGCCGCCCCAGGTTCGGGACACGGATTGACACCATATATTTT. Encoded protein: CASSRPRFGTRIDTIYF.

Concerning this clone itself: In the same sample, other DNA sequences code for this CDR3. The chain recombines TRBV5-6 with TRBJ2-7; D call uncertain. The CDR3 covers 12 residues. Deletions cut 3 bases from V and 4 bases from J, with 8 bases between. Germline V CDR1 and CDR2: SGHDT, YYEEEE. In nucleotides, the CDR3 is TGTGCCAGCAGCTCGGGCCTTTACGAGCAGTACTTC. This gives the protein CASSSGLYEQYF.

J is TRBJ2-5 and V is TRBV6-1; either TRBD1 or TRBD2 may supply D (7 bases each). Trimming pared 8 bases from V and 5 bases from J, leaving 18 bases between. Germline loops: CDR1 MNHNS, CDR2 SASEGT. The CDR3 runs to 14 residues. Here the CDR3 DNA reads TGTGCCAGCGTCCTTTACAGGGGAGGGGAGACCCAGTACTTC. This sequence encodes CASVLYRGGETQYF.

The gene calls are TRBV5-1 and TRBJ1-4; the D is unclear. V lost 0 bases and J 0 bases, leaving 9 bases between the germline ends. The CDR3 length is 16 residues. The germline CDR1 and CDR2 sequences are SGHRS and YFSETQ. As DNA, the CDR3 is TGCGCCAGCAGCTTGGCTGAAGTTGCAACTAATGAAAAACTGTTTTTT. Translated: CASSLAEVATNEKLFF.

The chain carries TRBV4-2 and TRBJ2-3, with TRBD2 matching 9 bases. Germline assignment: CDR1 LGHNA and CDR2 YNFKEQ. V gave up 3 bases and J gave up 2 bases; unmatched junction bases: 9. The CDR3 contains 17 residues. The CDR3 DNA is TGTGCCAGCAGCCAGAGCGGCAGCGGGGGGTTCACAGATACGCAGTATTTT. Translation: CASSQSGSGGFTDTQYF.

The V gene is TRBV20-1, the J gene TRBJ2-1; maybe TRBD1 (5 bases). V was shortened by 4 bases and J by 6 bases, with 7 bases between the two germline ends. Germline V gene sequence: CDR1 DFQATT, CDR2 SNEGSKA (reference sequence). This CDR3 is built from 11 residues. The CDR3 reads CSATGFNEQFF. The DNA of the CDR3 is TGCAGTGCTACAGGGTTCAATGAGCAGTTCTTC.

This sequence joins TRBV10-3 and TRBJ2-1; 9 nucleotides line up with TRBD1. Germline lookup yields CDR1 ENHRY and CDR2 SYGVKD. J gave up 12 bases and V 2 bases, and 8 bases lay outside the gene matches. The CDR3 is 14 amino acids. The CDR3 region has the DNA TGTGCCATCAGTGAGGTGGACAGGGGACATGGGCAGTTCTTC. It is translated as CAISEVDRGHGQFF.

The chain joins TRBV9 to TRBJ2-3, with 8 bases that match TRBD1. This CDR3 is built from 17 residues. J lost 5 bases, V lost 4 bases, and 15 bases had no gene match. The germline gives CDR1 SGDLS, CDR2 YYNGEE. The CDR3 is CASSPSTSRGLGDTQYF. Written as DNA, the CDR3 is TGTGCCAGCAGCCCCTCAACCTCCAGGGGGCTTGGAGATACGCAGTATTTT.

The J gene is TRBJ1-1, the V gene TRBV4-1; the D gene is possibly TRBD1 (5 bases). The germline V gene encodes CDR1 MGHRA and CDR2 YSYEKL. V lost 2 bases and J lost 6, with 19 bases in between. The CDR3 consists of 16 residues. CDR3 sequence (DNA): TGCGCCAGCAGCCAACACTCTTCCCTCCAGGGCGCTGAAGCTTTCTTT. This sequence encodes CASSQHSSLQGAEAFF.

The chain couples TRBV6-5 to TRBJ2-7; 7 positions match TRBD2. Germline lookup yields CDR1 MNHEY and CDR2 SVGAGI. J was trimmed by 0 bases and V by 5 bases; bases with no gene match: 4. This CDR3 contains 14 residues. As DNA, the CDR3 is TGTGCCAGCAGTGCGGGACTACCCTCCTACGAGCAGTACTTC. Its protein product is CASSAGLPSYEQYF.

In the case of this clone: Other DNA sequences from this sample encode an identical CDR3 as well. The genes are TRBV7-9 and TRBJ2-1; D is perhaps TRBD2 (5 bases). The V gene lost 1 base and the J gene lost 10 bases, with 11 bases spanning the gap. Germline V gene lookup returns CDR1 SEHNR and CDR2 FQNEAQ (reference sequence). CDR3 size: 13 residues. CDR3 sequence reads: CASSLGLAGEQFF. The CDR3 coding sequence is TGTGCCAGCAGCTTAGGCCTAGCTGGCGAGCAGTTCTTC.

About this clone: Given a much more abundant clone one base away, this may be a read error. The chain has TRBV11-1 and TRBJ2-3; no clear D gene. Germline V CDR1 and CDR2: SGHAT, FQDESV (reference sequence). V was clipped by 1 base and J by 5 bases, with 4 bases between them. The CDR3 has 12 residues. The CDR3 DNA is TGTGCCAGCAGCTTAGGCATAGATACGCAGTATTTT. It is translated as CASSLGIDTQYF.

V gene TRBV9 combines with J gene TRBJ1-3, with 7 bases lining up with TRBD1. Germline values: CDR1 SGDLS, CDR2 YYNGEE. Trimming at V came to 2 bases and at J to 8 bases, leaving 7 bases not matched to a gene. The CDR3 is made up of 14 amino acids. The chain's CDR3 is CASSVQGDVDTIYF. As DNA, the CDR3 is TGTGCCAGCAGCGTTCAGGGGGACGTGGACACCATATATTTT.

The CDR3 sequence is CASSGTVNGELFF. In nucleotides, the CDR3 is TGTGCCAGCAGCGGGACAGTCAACGGGGAGCTGTTTTTT. The V gene is TRBV9, the J gene TRBJ2-2; a possible D gene is TRBD1 (6 bases). The CDR3 loop spans 13 amino acids. V gave up 3 bases and J gave up 7 bases, with 10 bases separating them. In germline, CDR1 is SGDLS, CDR2 YYNGEE.

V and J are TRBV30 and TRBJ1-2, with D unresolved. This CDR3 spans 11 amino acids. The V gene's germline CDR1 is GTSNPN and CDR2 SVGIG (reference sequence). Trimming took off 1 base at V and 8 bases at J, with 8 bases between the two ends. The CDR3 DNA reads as TGTGCCTGGAGTGACGGACGGGGCTACACCTTC. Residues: CAWSDGRGYTF.